This T cell receptor (beta chain) was captured in a study of shared clonotypes between healthy human individuals. Assay used: immunoSEQ multiplex PCR; TCRdb lists only in-frame clones, some missing. This table has some 120,000 clones, about 71% appearing once. As to this clone: The target antigen is unknown.

General study points: The authors sampled blood alone, and tissue repertoires likely differ.

There are 18 residues in the CDR3. Germline V gene lookup returns CDR1 SGHRS and CDR2 YFSETQ. V shed 2 bases and J shed 2 bases, with 19 bases lying between them. J is TRBJ2-2 and V is TRBV5-1, with D perhaps assigned TRBD1 or TRBD2 (5 bases each). This TCR was sampled from a woman aged 25 to 39 in good health. Sequences were obtained from memory CD8+ T cells sorted from blood. Subset meaning: CD45RO+ cells pooled with CCR7-negative TemRA cells. The CDR3 DNA follows: TGCGCCAGCAGCTTAATTCCCGGGGCTAGCTCCAACACCGGGGAGCTGTTTTTT. Its protein product is CASSLIPGASSNTGELFF.